A single sample gave rise to the 10 T cell receptor beta chains below, sequenced in a study of T cell changes during pregnancy in multiple sclerosis (dated by TCRdb to the late 2010s). Libraries were made using the immunoSEQ multiplex PCR assay. Entries here come from immuneACCESS through TCRdb and include only in-frame sequences with V and J called. Some clones fail to appear in such tables; in the studies checked, an unresolved V gene covers under half of the shortfall, and the cause of the remainder is unknown. This sample comprises over 65,000 clones, about 89% of them detected only once. The biggest ten clones account for more than 2.5% of the sample. Sequenced material: peripheral blood, taken in the first trimester of pregnancy. These receptors came from a female donor with multiple sclerosis, enrolled in a pregnancy study.

This chain links TRBV5-1 with TRBJ2-7; a possible D gene is TRBD2 (5 bases). The ends were cut back, 0 bases at V and 4 bases at J, with 11 bases in the middle. The CDR3 totals 14 residues. Germline V gives CDR1 SGHRS, CDR2 YFSETQ. The chain's CDR3 is CASSLGELVYEQYF. The CDR3, as DNA: TGCGCCAGCAGCTTGGGGGAGTTGGTTTACGAGCAGTACTTC.

The chain recombines TRBV5-6 with TRBJ2-2; 8 positions agree with TRBD1. Germline CDR1 reads SGHDT; CDR2 reads YYEEEE. This CDR3 has 16 amino acids. The V and J ends lost 4 bases and 1 base, in that order; junction bases with no gene match: 6. CDR3 sequence reads: CASSLTGQGNTGELFF. CDR3 sequence (DNA): TGTGCCAGCAGCCTCACCGGACAGGGGAACACCGGGGAGCTGTTTTTT.

This clone was found once. The chain links TRBV6-4 to TRBJ2-1; unclear D gene. With 2 bases removed from V and 0 bases from J, the gap between germline ends came to 8 bases. The CDR3 has 15 residues. CDR1 is MRHNA and CDR2 is SNTAGT in the germline V gene. The DNA for the CDR3 is TGTGCCAGCAGTGACGAGTCAAGCTCCTACAATGAGCAGTTCTTC. Translation: CASSDESSSYNEQFF.

The chain uses TRBV5-5 and TRBJ2-7, with 9 bases that match TRBD1. V shed 0 bases, J shed 0 bases, and the junction held 1 base outside the gene matches. Germline CDR1 and CDR2: SGHKS and YYEKEE (reference sequence). CDR3 length: 15 amino acids. CDR3 coding DNA: TGTGCCAGCAGCTTGGGACAGGGGGTCTCCTACGAGCAGTACTTC. Protein: CASSLGQGVSYEQYF.

This chain connects TRBV19 to TRBJ2-7; TRBD2 matches 7 bases. The germline V gene encodes CDR1 LNHDA and CDR2 SQIVND (reference sequence). The CDR3 consists of 13 residues. Trimming at V came to 8 bases and at J to 0 bases, leaving 4 bases not matched to a gene. Written as DNA, the CDR3 is TGTGCCAGTTCCGGGACTATCTCCTACGAGCAGTACTTC. Translating it yields CASSGTISYEQYF.

This chain's CDR3 is CASSRTVNSGNTIYF. The CDR3 bases are TGTGCCAGTAGTCGGACAGTCAACTCTGGAAACACCATATATTTT. This chain joins TRBV19 and TRBJ1-3; D perhaps matches TRBD1 (6 bases). Trimming left V 5 bases short and J 0 bases short, with 11 bases between. The CDR3 length is 15 residues. CDR1 is LNHDA, CDR2 SQIVND, per germline (reference sequence).

The DNA for the CDR3 is TGTGCCAGCAGCCCTACAGGGTTATTCGATGAAAAACTGTTTTTT. Amino acid sequence: CASSPTGLFDEKLFF. The chain has TRBV7-8 and TRBJ1-4; tentatively, D is TRBD1 (6 bases). CDR3 size: 15 residues. Germline V gives CDR1 SGHVS, CDR2 FQNEAQ. Trimming cost V 5 bases and J 6 bases, with 16 bases left between them.

The V call is TRBV5-1, the J call TRBJ1-6; 9 bases are a match to TRBD1. This CDR3 region has 14 residues. Trimming cost V 2 bases and J 7 bases; bases outside gene matches: 1. Germline V gene data show CDR1 as SGHRS and CDR2 as YFSETQ. The CDR3 loop is CASSLGTGNSPLHF. In DNA form, the CDR3 reads TGCGCCAGCAGCTTAGGGACAGGGAATTCACCCCTCCACTTT.

The chain recombines TRBV4-1 with TRBJ2-7, with D possibly matching TRBD1 (6 bases). CDR1 MGHRA and CDR2 YSYEKL come from the germline V gene. CDR3 size: 15 residues. Trimming cost V 1 base and J 3 bases, with 13 bases left between them. DNA of the CDR3: TGCGCCAGCAGCCAAGCGGGGCAGGGGATCTACGAGCAGTACTTC. Translation: CASSQAGQGIYEQYF.

The rearrangement uses TRBV2 and TRBJ2-2; 9 nucleotides agree with TRBD1. Germline CDR1 SNHLY, CDR2 FYNNEI. CDR3 length: 15 amino acids. The V segment lost 5 bases and the J segment 3 bases; nucleotides outside the gene matches: 4. In nucleotides, the CDR3 is TGTGCCAGCAGTCGGACAGGGGCGGACACCGGGGAGCTGTTTTTT. This codes for CASSRTGADTGELFF.